The 21 T cell receptor beta chains below all came from one sample that was sequenced in a study of blood T cell repertoires in COVID-19. The repertoire was sequenced with immunoSEQ multiplex PCR; TCRdb's copy has only in-frame clones and lacks some. The repertoire has about 190,000 clones, about four fifths of them found once; the top ten carry approximately 6.2%. Sequencing used peripheral blood. The receptors come from a middle-aged woman with acute or convalescent COVID-19.

V usage is TRBV24-1 and J usage is TRBJ2-2; 9 nucleotides match TRBD1. With V trimmed by 5 bases and J by 5 bases, 2 bases remained unmatched. CDR1 and CDR2 (germline): KGHDR, SFDVKD. The CDR3 loop spans 14 amino acids. The CDR3 is CATSVGQGTGELFF. For the CDR3, the DNA is TGTGCCACCAGTGTGGGACAGGGAACCGGGGAGCTGTTTTTT.

The chain recombines TRBV30 with TRBJ1-5, with TRBD1 as a possible D gene (6 bases). Germline CDR1 and CDR2: GTSNPN and SVGIG (reference sequence). The germline V and J ends were trimmed by 2 bases and 9 bases, with 11 bases remaining between them. The CDR3 totals 12 residues. The DNA of the CDR3 is TGTGCCTGGAGTAAGGGGGTTGGGCCCCAGCATTTT. It translates to CAWSKGVGPQHF.

This clone has just a few counts. Other DNA sequences in the same sample also yield this CDR3. The chain couples TRBV29-1 to TRBJ1-4; D remains ambiguous. From germline, CDR1 is SQVTM and CDR2 ANQGSEA. The length of the CDR3 is 13 residues. Deletions cut 4 bases from V and 1 base from J, with 7 bases between. This chain's CDR3 is CSVVSVTNEKLFF. Here the CDR3 DNA reads TGCAGCGTTGTTTCTGTAACTAATGAAAAACTGTTTTTT.

This chain uses TRBV28 with TRBJ2-7; 11 bases are shared with TRBD2. Germline V CDR1 and CDR2: MDHEN, SYDVKM. V was clipped by 6 bases and J by 2 bases; unmatched bases: 9. CDR3 length: 16 residues. The CDR3 loop reads CASRRGTSGSTYEQYF. In nucleotides, the CDR3 is TGTGCCAGCAGACGAGGGACTAGCGGATCGACCTACGAGCAGTACTTC.

This clone has just a few counts. V and J are TRBV4-2 and TRBJ1-2; D is possibly TRBD1 (5 bases). There are 12 residues in the CDR3. The V end was cut by 1 base, the J end by 8 bases, with 8 bases between. Germline V CDR1 and CDR2: LGHNA, YNFKEQ. CDR3 DNA sequence: TGTGCCAGCAGCCAAGGGGGCCGAGGCTACACCTTC. It encodes CASSQGGRGYTF.

In its sample, this clone was seen a few times. The V call is TRBV7-2, the J call TRBJ2-7; 10 positions agree with TRBD2. The CDR3 is made up of 15 amino acids. V dropped 1 base and J dropped 6; count of bases not matched to a gene: 6. Germline CDR1 SGHTA, CDR2 FQGNSA. The CDR3, as DNA: TGTGCCAGCAGCTTAGGAGCGGGAGGGCGTCTCGAGCAGTACTTC. Translated, it gives CASSLGAGGRLEQYF.

The chain recombines TRBV3-1 (or the pseudogene TRBV3-2) with TRBJ2-3; D uncertain. V was shortened by 2 bases and J by 6 bases, with 15 bases between the two germline ends. Germline V lookup: CDR1 LGHDT, CDR2 YNNKEL (reference sequence). The CDR3 has 15 amino acids. In DNA form, the CDR3 reads TGTGCCAGCAGCCAACTACAGTCTCGGCCCGATACGCAGTATTTT. Amino acids: CASSQLQSRPDTQYF.

The chain is built from TRBV6-2 or TRBV6-3 and TRBJ2-1, with 7 positions matching TRBD2. CDR1 is MNHEY, CDR2 SVGEGT, per germline. The CDR3 extends over 15 amino acids. V lost 4 bases, J lost 4 bases, and 7 bases stayed unmatched. The CDR3 reads CASSFSLAAYNEQFF. As DNA, the CDR3 is TGTGCCAGCAGTTTCAGCCTAGCGGCGTACAATGAGCAGTTCTTC.

The CDR3 sequence is CASSSGTSGYEQYF. Written as DNA, the CDR3 is TGTGCCAGCAGTTCCGGGACTAGCGGGTACGAGCAGTACTTC. The rearrangement uses TRBV28 and TRBJ2-7; 12 nucleotides agree with TRBD2. CDR1 MDHEN and CDR2 SYDVKM come from the germline V gene. J lost 4 bases, V lost 4 bases, and 2 bases had no gene match. CDR3 size: 14 residues.

This chain joins TRBV3-1 (or the pseudogene TRBV3-2) and TRBJ2-5; TRBD2 agrees at 8 bases. V lost 4 bases to trimming and J lost 4 bases; unmatched junction nucleotides: 20. The CDR3 sequence is 19 residues long. Germline V gene data show CDR1 as LGHDT and CDR2 as YNNKEL (reference sequence). The CDR3 region is CASSLYTRVGAGEGETQYF. For the CDR3, the DNA is TGTGCCAGCAGCCTTTACACCAGGGTCGGAGCGGGAGAAGGAGAGACCCAGTACTTC.

This chain links TRBV7-9 with TRBJ2-7, with D perhaps matching TRBD1 (5 bases). Germline lookup yields CDR1 SEHNR and CDR2 FQNEAQ (reference sequence). This CDR3 comprises 15 residues. Deletions cut 1 base from V and 5 bases from J, with 15 bases between. The CDR3 DNA follows: TGTGCCAGCAGCTTAGTAGGGGTCAGCAGTCACGAGCAGTACTTC. This translates into CASSLVGVSSHEQYF.

The chain carries TRBV28 and TRBJ2-1; tentatively, D is TRBD2 (5 bases). The V and J ends lost 3 bases and 7 bases respectively, with 10 bases between them. Per germline, CDR1 MDHEN and CDR2 SYDVKM. The CDR3 contains 13 residues. CDR3 protein: CASSFWEKNEQFF. For the CDR3, the DNA is TGTGCCAGCAGTTTCTGGGAGAAAAATGAGCAGTTCTTC.

The rearrangement links TRBV5-1 to TRBJ1-5, with 8 positions matching TRBD1. V lost 1 base to trimming and J lost 6 bases; unmatched junction nucleotides: 6. Germline CDR1 reads SGHRS; CDR2 reads YFSETQ. The CDR3 length is 15 residues. The CDR3 nucleotides read TGCGCCAGCAGCTTGATTTCAGGGGGCGGTCAGCCCCAGCATTTT. This sequence encodes CASSLISGGGQPQHF. Full variable domain (remainder filled in from reference TRBV5-1 and TRBJ1-5): KAGVTQTPRYLIKTRGQQVTLSCSPISGHRSVSWYQQTPGQGLQFLFEYFSETQRNKGNFPGRFSGRQFSNSRSEMNVSTLELGDSALYLCASSLISGGGQPQHFGDGTRLSIL.

The J gene is TRBJ1-2, the V gene TRBV7-8; D gene uncertain. V lost 5 bases to trimming and J lost 4 bases, with 14 bases between them. This CDR3 comprises 14 residues. Germline V gene data show CDR1 as SGHVS and CDR2 as FQNEAQ. The CDR3 DNA is TGTGCCAGCAGCCCGAAACGGGATACCTATGGCTACACCTTC. Protein product: CASSPKRDTYGYTF.

The V gene is TRBV19, the J gene TRBJ2-7, with 9 bases identical to TRBD2. The CDR3 covers 15 residues. The J segment lost 4 bases and the V segment lost 3 bases, leaving 7 bases of the junction unmatched. CDR1 and CDR2 from the germline V gene are LNHDA and SQIVND (reference sequence). CDR3 in amino acids: CASSIGSGRDYEQYF. The CDR3 DNA follows: TGTGCCAGTAGTATCGGTAGCGGGAGAGATTACGAGCAGTACTTC.

In its sample, this clone was seen a few times. The CDR3 nucleotides read TGTGCCAGCAGCCAGTATGAGGGCTACGCGAACACCGGGGAGCTGTTTTTT. It yields the protein CASSQYEGYANTGELFF. The V and J genes are TRBV5-8 and TRBJ2-2, with D possibly matching TRBD2 (5 bases). The CDR3 is 17 residues long. Trimming pared 4 bases from V and 0 bases from J, leaving 16 bases between. From germline, CDR1 is SGHTS and CDR2 YDEGEE.

CDR3 in DNA: TGTGCCAGCAGCCTCCATGCCGGGAGGGCCGGGGAGACCCAGTACTTC. It is translated as CASSLHAGRAGETQYF. The chain has TRBV3-1 (or the pseudogene TRBV3-2) and TRBJ2-5, with TRBD2 identical over 8 bases. V dropped 4 bases and J dropped 5; count of bases not matched to a gene: 12. Germline V gives CDR1 LGHDT, CDR2 YNNKEL (reference sequence). This CDR3 has 16 residues.

There are a few counts of this clone. The chain couples TRBV27 to TRBJ2-3; no firm D call. V lost 5 bases to trimming and J lost 6 bases, with 15 bases between them. This CDR3 is built from 14 residues. CDR1 is MNHEY, CDR2 SMNVEV, per germline (reference sequence). CDR3 DNA sequence: TGTGCCAGCAGTCAACTACCAGTATGGGATACGCAGTATTTT. It translates to CASSQLPVWDTQYF.

This chain connects TRBV28 to TRBJ2-5, with 7 bases aligning to TRBD1. The CDR3 is 15 amino acids. With V trimmed by 4 bases and J by 5 bases, 10 bases remained unmatched. Looked up from germline, CDR1 is MDHEN and CDR2 is SYDVKM. The CDR3 region is CASSYTGALGETQYF. The CDR3 DNA follows: TGTGCCAGCAGTTATACAGGGGCCCTGGGGGAGACCCAGTACTTC.

The rearrangement uses TRBV19 and TRBJ2-1; D gene uncertain. V was cut by 4 bases and J by 0 bases, with 7 bases left in between. Germline CDR1 and CDR2: LNHDA and SQIVND (reference sequence). The CDR3 extends over 14 amino acids. The CDR3 coding sequence is TGTGCCAGTAGTAGCATGAGCTCCTACAATGAGCAGTTCTTC. Protein: CASSSMSSYNEQFF.

The chain has TRBV5-1 and TRBJ2-3, with 12 bases lining up with TRBD2. The germline V gene has CDR1 SGHRS and CDR2 YFSETQ. The CDR3 contains 17 residues. The V and J ends lost 2 bases and 1 base, in that order; junction bases with no gene match: 5. This CDR3 reads CASSFTSGGLGTDTQYF. CDR3 DNA: TGCGCCAGCAGCTTTACTAGCGGGGGGCTGGGCACAGATACGCAGTATTTT.